The 16 T cell receptor beta chains in this list originate from one sample, sequenced in a study of blood T cell repertoires in COVID-19. Sequenced by immunoSEQ multiplex PCR; TCRdb stores in-frame clones only, minus some. The table shows about 320,000 clones, with 89% occurring only once. Specimen: PBMCs or T cells enriched from blood (not recorded which). The receptors derive from a man aged 55-75 years who had recovered from COVID-19.

The V and J genes are TRBV12-3 or TRBV12-4 and TRBJ1-1, with 10 positions matching TRBD1. This CDR3 has 13 amino acids. J gave up 6 bases and V 6 bases, and 4 bases lay outside the gene matches. In nucleotides, the CDR3 is TGTGCCAGCAGCCGCGGGACAGGGGCTGAAGCTTTCTTT. As protein: CASSRGTGAEAFF.

A few counts support this clone. This chain joins TRBV14 and TRBJ2-2; 7 bases map to TRBD2. V was pared by 3 bases and J by 1 base, with 2 bases of the junction left unmatched. CDR3 size: 15 residues. Per the germline V gene, CDR1 is SGHDN and CDR2 is FVKESK. CDR3 nucleotides: TGTGCCAGCAGCCAGCGGGAGCGGAACACCGGGGAGCTGTTTTTT. Amino acid sequence: CASSQRERNTGELFF.

The CDR3 is CASSSMTGRYGYTF. CDR3 coding DNA: TGTGCCAGCAGTTCCATGACAGGGCGCTATGGCTACACCTTC. This rearrangement joins TRBV28 to TRBJ1-2, with 7 bases aligning to TRBD1. Germline values: CDR1 MDHEN, CDR2 SYDVKM. V lost 4 bases, J lost 4 bases, and 6 bases stayed unmatched. The CDR3 contains 14 residues.

The J gene is TRBJ2-1, the V gene TRBV24-1; 11 bases line up with TRBD1. This CDR3 contains 16 residues. The germline V gene encodes CDR1 KGHDR and CDR2 SFDVKD. V was pared by 4 bases and J by 6 bases, with 7 bases of the junction left unmatched. In DNA, the CDR3 is TGTGCCACCAGTGACCCCCGGGACAGGGGGGCCAATGAGCAGTTCTTC. Translation: CATSDPRDRGANEQFF.

This sequence joins TRBV29-1 and TRBJ1-1, with D maybe TRBD1 (6 bases). Germline lookup yields CDR1 SQVTM and CDR2 ANQGSEA. The CDR3 is 12 amino acids. V was trimmed by 6 bases and J by 3 bases, leaving 11 bases between them. CDR3 loop: CSVNDRYTEAFF. For the CDR3, the DNA is TGCAGCGTAAACGACAGGTACACTGAAGCTTTCTTT.

V and J are TRBV6-5 and TRBJ2-7; 11 nucleotides agree with TRBD2. This CDR3 has 15 residues. V lost 7 bases to trimming and J lost 1 base; unmatched junction nucleotides: 6. Germline V gene data show CDR1 as MNHEY and CDR2 as SVGAGI. The CDR3 DNA is TGTGCCAGCACCTTGACTAGCGGGGTATCCTACGAGCAGTACTTC. Its protein is CASTLTSGVSYEQYF.

This rearrangement joins TRBV5-6 to TRBJ1-2, with TRBD1 as a possible D gene (6 bases). Per the germline V gene, CDR1 is SGHDT and CDR2 is YYEEEE. V shed 0 bases and J shed 6 bases, with 9 bases lying between them. The CDR3 is 13 residues long. The CDR3 spells CASSLAPGDGYTF. The CDR3 DNA sequence: TGTGCCAGCAGCTTGGCTCCAGGGGATGGCTACACCTTC.

The V gene is TRBV28, the J gene TRBJ1-2; TRBD1 aligns across 9 bases. This CDR3 is 15 amino acids long. Germline V CDR1 and CDR2: MDHEN, SYDVKM. V was clipped by 5 bases and J by 8 bases; unmatched bases: 12. CDR3 coding DNA: TGTGCCAGCAGTACCTTCCCGGGACAGGGAGGCGGCTACACCTTC. Translating gives CASSTFPGQGGGYTF.

This sequence joins TRBV5-5 and TRBJ2-3; tentatively, D is TRBD1 (6 bases). V lost 2 bases, J lost 0 bases, and 13 bases lay in between. CDR1 and CDR2 (germline): SGHKS, YYEKEE (reference sequence). The CDR3 has 16 residues. CDR3 in amino acids: CASSFGRGISTDTQYF. CDR3 nucleotide sequence: TGTGCCAGCAGCTTCGGCAGGGGCATTAGCACAGATACGCAGTATTTT.

J is TRBJ2-3 and V is TRBV10-2, with TRBD2 matching 9 bases. With 5 bases clipped from V and 2 bases from J, the junction kept 8 bases outside the gene matches. The germline gives CDR1 WSHSY, CDR2 SAAADI. CDR3 size: 16 residues. The CDR3 DNA follows: TGCGCCAGCAGTCGACTAGCGGAAAAGACCACAGATACGCAGTATTTT. This translates into CASSRLAEKTTDTQYF.

This sequence joins TRBV27 and TRBJ2-1, with TRBD2 as a possible D gene (5 bases). The V gene lost 6 bases and the J gene lost 0 bases, with 15 bases spanning the gap. This CDR3 has 16 amino acids. Per germline, CDR1 MNHEY and CDR2 SMNVEV (reference sequence). The CDR3 reads CASSQNPSPSYNEQFF. The CDR3 DNA is TGTGCCAGCAGCCAAAATCCTAGCCCCTCCTACAATGAGCAGTTCTTC.

The V call is TRBV19, the J call TRBJ2-1; TRBD1 is a possible D gene (6 bases). This CDR3 contains 18 residues. The V and J ends lost 1 base and 0 bases respectively, with 16 bases between them. CDR1 is LNHDA and CDR2 is SQIVND in the germline V gene (reference sequence). CDR3 DNA sequence: TGTGCCAGTAGTATAGGGGCAGGAAGGGGGAGCTCCTACAATGAGCAGTTCTTC. The encoded protein is CASSIGAGRGSSYNEQFF.

The chain links TRBV24-1 to TRBJ2-3, with 8 bases that match TRBD2. Trimming removed 12 bases from V and 0 bases from J; junction bases left unmatched: 4. Germline loops: CDR1 KGHDR, CDR2 SFDVKD. The CDR3 is 13 residues long. This CDR3 reads CAAAGGSTDTQYF. The CDR3 DNA follows: TGTGCCGCCGCGGGGGGTAGCACAGATACGCAGTATTTT.

V usage is TRBV6-1 and J usage is TRBJ2-5, with D possibly TRBD2 on 6 matching bases. This CDR3 is built from 16 residues. Germline V CDR1 and CDR2: MNHNS, SASEGT. Between the trimmed V and J ends, which lost 1 base and 9 bases, there was a span of 21 bases. The CDR3 DNA sequence: TGTGCCAGCAGTGAAGTCGGGACTCCTCCCGTAGGGTCCCAGTACTTC. It codes for CASSEVGTPPVGSQYF.

Details on this clone: Other DNA sequences from this sample encode an identical CDR3 as well. This chain connects TRBV9 to TRBJ2-1; 7 bases agree with TRBD1. Unmatched junction bases numbered 2, after V lost 3 bases and J lost 2 bases. The CDR3 is 14 amino acids. The germline CDR1 and CDR2 sequences are SGDLS and YYNGEE. The CDR3 protein is CASSGGQTYNEQFF. In DNA form, the CDR3 reads TGTGCCAGCAGCGGGGGACAGACCTACAATGAGCAGTTCTTC.

The CDR3 bases are TGTGCCAGCAGTCCCAGGGGCAAGAACACTGAAGCTTTCTTT. Protein: CASSPRGKNTEAFF. The chain couples TRBV6-5 to TRBJ1-1; D might be TRBD1 (6 bases). This CDR3 region has 14 residues. Looked up from germline, CDR1 is MNHEY and CDR2 is SVGAGI. Deletions cut 5 bases from V and 1 base from J, with 11 bases between.